The clone carrying this T cell receptor (beta chain) was observed a handful of times. As yet, its antigen is unknown. One junction end disagrees with the germline gene, perhaps due to a read error. Constant-segment primers served in 5'RACE that generated TCR alpha and TCR beta cDNA libraries bearing sample barcodes and UMIs. Via MiXCR, TCRdb re-called the 5' RACE reads, giving one row per CDR3 protein. This table has 450,000 or so distinct CDR3 sequences, 15% to 20% appearing once. The record originates from a study of T-cell memory formation after mild COVID-19. This CDR3 spans 15 amino acids. Per the germline V gene, CDR1 is MNHEY and CDR2 is SVGAGI. Findings and caveats of the study: Clones that contracted from day 15 to 85 had balanced CD4/CD8; later expanders were CD4+ biased. Confirmation was lacking for SARS-CoV-2 specificity of second-wave clones that peaked on day 37.

Sequencing was carried out using PBMCs or a T cell subset sorted from them (not recorded which). The source is an adult woman who had mild COVID-19 (a few samples of this study predate the infection). Cell type and time point are not known. This chain links TRBV6-5 with TRBJ2-1, with D possibly being TRBD2 (6 bases). This CDR3 is CAGSCGTDTHNEQFF. The CDR3 bases are TGTGCCGGCAGTTGCGGGACTGACACTCACAATGAGCAGTTCTTC.